What follows describes a single T cell receptor beta chain. Germline trimming cut 6 bases from V and 3 bases from J; bases unmatched to any gene: 8. The CDR3 has 16 amino acids. Germline V gene data show CDR1 as SNHLY and CDR2 as FYNNEI. The data derive from a study of cytomegalovirus exposure and HLA in healthy donors. A multiplex PCR was run with 60 Vbeta primers and 13 Jbeta primers. Authors' methods: Unique TCR beta chains totaled approximately 83 million in a later count, with roughly 10 million of them shared. Repertoires were generated with immunoSEQ multiplex PCR, while TCRdb's copy carries only in-frame clones and drops some. V and J calls and clone size follow that table, whereas D and trimming were derived from the DNA. Here the sample spans some 180,000 clones, 85% being singletons.

Sequencing was performed on PBMCs. The TCR comes from a woman aged 45-65 years in good health and CMV-seronegative. The chain recombines TRBV2 with TRBJ1-6, with TRBD1 matching 7 bases. CDR3 sequence reads: CASRRSQGNYNSPLHF. CDR3 nucleotides: TGTGCCAGCAGACGGTCACAGGGGAACTATAATTCACCCCTCCACTTT.